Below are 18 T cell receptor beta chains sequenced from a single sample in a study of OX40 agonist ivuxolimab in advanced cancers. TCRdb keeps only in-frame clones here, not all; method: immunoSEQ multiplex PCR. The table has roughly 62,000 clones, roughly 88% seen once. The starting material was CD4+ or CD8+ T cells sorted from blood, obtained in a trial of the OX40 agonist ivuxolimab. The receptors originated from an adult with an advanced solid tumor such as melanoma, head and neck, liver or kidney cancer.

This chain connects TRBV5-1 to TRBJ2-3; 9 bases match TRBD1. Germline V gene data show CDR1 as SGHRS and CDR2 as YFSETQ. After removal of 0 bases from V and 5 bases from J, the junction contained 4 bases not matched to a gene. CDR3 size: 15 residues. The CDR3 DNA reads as TGCGCCAGCAGCTTGGGGACAGGGGTGTTAGATACGCAGTATTTT. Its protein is CASSLGTGVLDTQYF.

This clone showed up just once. CDR3 sequence reads: CASSVIAGVYEQYF. CDR3 nucleotides: TGTGCCAGCAGTGTCATAGCGGGGGTCTACGAGCAGTACTTC. The chain employs TRBV6-1 and TRBJ2-7, with TRBD2 matching over 9 bases. The CDR3 is 14 residues long. Looked up from germline, CDR1 is MNHNS and CDR2 is SASEGT. The V gene end was trimmed by 4 bases and the J gene end by 3 bases; junction bases not matched to a gene: 4.

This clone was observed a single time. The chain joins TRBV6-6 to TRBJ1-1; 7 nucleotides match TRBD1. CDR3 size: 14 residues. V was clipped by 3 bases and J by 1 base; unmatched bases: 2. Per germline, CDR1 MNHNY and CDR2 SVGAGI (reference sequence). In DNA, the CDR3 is TGTGCCAGCAGTTATCAGGGGGAGAACACTGAAGCTTTCTTT. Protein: CASSYQGENTEAFF.

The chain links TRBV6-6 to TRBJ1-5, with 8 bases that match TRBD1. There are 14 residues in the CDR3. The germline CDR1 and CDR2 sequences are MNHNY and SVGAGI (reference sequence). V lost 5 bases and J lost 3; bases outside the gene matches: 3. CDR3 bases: TGTGCCAGCAGTCCAGGGGGCCCCAATCAGCCCCAGCATTTT. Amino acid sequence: CASSPGGPNQPQHF.

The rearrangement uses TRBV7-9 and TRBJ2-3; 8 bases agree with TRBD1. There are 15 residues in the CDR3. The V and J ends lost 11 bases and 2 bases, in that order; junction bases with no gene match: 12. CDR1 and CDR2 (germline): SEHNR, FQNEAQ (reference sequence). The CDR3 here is CAAGQGRVTTDTQYF. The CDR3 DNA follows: TGTGCCGCCGGACAGGGACGAGTCACCACAGATACGCAGTATTTT. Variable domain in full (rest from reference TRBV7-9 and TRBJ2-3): DTGVSQNPRHKITKRGQNVTFRCDPISEHNRLYWYRQTLGQGPEFLTYFQNEAQLEKSRLLSDRFSAERPKGSFSTLEIQRTEQGDSAMYLCAAGQGRVTTDTQYFGPGTRLTVL.

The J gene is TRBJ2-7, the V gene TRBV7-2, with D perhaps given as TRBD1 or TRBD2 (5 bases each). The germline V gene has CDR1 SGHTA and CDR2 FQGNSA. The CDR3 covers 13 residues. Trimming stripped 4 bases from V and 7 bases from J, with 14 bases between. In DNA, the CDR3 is TGTGCCAGCAGCTCCGGGACCTACGAGGAGCAGTACTTC. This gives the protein CASSSGTYEEQYF.

CDR3 sequence: CASSPLNRQGTGGYTF. In nucleotides, the CDR3 is TGTGCCAGTAGTCCCCTTAATAGACAGGGCACGGGTGGCTACACCTTC. The V and J genes are TRBV19 and TRBJ1-2, with 7 bases fitting TRBD1. V was pared by 5 bases and J by 7 bases, with 16 bases of the junction left unmatched. Germline lookup yields CDR1 LNHDA and CDR2 SQIVND (reference sequence). There are 16 residues in the CDR3. Looking up the rest from reference TRBV19 and TRBJ1-2 gives the full variable domain: DGGITQSPKYLFRKEGQNVTLSCEQNLNHDAMYWYRQDPGQGLRLIYYSQIVNDFQKGDIAEGYSVSREKKESFPLTVTSAQKNPTAFYLCASSPLNRQGTGGYTFGSGTRLTVV.

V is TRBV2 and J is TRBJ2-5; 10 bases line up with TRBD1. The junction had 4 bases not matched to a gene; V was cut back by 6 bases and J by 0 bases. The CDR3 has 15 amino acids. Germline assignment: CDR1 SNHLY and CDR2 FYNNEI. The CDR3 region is CASSRDRGDQETQYF. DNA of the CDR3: TGTGCCAGCAGCCGGGACAGGGGCGACCAAGAGACCCAGTACTTC.

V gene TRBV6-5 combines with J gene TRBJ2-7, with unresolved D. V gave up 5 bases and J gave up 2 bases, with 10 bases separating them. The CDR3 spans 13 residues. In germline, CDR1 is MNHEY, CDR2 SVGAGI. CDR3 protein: CASSPPKAYEQYF. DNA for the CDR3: TGTGCCAGCAGTCCCCCGAAGGCCTACGAGCAGTACTTC.

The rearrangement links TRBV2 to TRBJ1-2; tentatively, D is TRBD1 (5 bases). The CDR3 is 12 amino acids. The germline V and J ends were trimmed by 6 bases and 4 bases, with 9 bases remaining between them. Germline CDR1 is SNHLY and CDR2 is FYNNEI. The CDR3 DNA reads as TGTGCCAGCAGGGGGCGCATCTATGGCTACACCTTC. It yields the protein CASRGRIYGYTF.

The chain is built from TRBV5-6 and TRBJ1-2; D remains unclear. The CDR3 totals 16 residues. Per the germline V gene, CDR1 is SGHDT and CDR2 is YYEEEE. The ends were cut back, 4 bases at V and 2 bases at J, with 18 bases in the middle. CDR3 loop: CASSKTALGPNYGYTF. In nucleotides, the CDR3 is TGTGCCAGCAGCAAAACAGCCCTCGGGCCGAACTATGGCTACACCTTC.

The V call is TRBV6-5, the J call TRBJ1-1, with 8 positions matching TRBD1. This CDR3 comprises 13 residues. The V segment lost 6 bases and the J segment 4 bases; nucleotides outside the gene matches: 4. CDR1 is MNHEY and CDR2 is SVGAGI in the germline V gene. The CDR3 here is CASSQDRGTEAFF. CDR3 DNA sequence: TGTGCCAGCAGCCAAGACAGGGGCACTGAAGCTTTCTTT.

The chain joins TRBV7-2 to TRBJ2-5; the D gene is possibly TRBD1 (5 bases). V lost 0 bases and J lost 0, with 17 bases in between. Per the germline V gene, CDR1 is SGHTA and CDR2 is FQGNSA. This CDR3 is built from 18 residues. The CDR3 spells CASSLAPQGDLYQETQYF. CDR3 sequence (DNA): TGTGCCAGCAGCTTAGCCCCCCAAGGGGATCTGTACCAAGAGACCCAGTACTTC.

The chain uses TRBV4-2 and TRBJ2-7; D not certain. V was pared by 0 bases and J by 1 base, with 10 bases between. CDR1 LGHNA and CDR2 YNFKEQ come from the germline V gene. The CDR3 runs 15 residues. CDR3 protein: CASSQDHSLSYEQYF. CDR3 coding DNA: TGTGCCAGCAGCCAAGACCACAGCCTATCCTACGAGCAGTACTTC.

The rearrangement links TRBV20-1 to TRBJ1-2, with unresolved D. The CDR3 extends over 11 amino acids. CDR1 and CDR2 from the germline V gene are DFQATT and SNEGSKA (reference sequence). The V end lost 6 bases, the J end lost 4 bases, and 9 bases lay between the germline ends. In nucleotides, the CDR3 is TGCAGTGCCCAACCATTCTATGGCTACACCTTC. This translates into CSAQPFYGYTF.

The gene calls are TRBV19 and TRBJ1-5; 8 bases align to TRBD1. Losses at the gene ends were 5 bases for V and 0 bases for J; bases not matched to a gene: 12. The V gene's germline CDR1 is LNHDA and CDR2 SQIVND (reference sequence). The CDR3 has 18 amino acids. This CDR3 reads CASSLLLPGQASNQPQHF. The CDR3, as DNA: TGTGCCAGTAGTCTTCTTTTACCGGGACAGGCTAGCAATCAGCCCCAGCATTTT.

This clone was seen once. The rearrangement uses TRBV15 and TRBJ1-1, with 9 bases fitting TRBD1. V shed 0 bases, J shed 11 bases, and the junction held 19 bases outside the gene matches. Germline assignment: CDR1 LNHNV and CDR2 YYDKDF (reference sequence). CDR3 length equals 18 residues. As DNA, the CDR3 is TGTGCCACCAGCAGAGAAGGGGGGACAGGGATCAGTAACGCCCAGGCTTTCTTT. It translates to CATSREGGTGISNAQAFF. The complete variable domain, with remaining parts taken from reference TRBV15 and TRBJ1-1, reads DAMVIQNPRYQVTQFGKPVTLSCSQTLNHNVMYWYQQKSSQAPKLLFHYYDKDFNNEADTPDNFQSRRPNTSFCFLDIRSPGLGDTAMYLCATSREGGTGISNAQAFFGQGTRLTVV.

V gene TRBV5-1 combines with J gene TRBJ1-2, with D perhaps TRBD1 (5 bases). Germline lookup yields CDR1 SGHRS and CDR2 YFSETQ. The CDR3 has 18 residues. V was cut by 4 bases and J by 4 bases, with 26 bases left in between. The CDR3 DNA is TGCGCCAGCAGCGGGACCGCGGTTGGGGGTTCGAGGGGCTATGGCTACACCTTC. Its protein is CASSGTAVGGSRGYGYTF.